Detailed here is one T cell receptor beta chain. The sample holds other DNA sequences that translate to the same CDR3. This sample was included in a study of blood T cell repertoires in COVID-19. Study in general: Acute and convalescent COVID-19 samples came from the United States, Italy and Spain.

The table came from immunoSEQ multiplex PCR; TCRdb's copy has only in-frame clones and leaves some out. The sample shows 200,000 to 300,000 clones, approximately 83% of them seen only once. V lost 1 base and J lost 4; bases outside the gene matches: 6. This CDR3 is 16 amino acids long. CDR1 SGHRS and CDR2 YFSETQ come from the germline V gene. The sequencing input was peripheral blood. The TCR comes from a woman in her 30s who had recovered from COVID-19. V is TRBV5-1 and J is TRBJ2-1; TRBD2 matches 9 bases. The CDR3 here is CASSLSSGGQYNEQFF. CDR3 bases: TGCGCCAGCAGCTTGTCAAGCGGGGGGCAATACAATGAGCAGTTCTTC.